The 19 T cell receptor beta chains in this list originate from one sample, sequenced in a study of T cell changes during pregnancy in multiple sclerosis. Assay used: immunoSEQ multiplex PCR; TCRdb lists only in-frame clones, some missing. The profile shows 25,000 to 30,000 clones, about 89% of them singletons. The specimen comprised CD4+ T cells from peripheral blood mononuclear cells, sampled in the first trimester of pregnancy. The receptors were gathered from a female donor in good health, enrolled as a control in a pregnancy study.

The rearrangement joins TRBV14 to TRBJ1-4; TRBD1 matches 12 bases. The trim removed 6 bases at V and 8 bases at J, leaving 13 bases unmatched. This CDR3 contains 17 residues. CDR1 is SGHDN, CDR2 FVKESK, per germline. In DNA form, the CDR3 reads TGTGCCAGCAGTCAACCGGGACAGGGGGCAGGCGGGGAAAAACTGTTTTTT. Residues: CASSQPGQGAGGEKLFF.

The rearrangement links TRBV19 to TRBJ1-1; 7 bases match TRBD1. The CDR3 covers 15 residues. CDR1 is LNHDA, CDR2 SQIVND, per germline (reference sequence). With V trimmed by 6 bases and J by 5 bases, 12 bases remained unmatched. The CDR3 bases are TGTGCCAGTAGCCCCATGAGGGACAGTCTAACTGAAGCTTTCTTT. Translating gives CASSPMRDSLTEAFF.

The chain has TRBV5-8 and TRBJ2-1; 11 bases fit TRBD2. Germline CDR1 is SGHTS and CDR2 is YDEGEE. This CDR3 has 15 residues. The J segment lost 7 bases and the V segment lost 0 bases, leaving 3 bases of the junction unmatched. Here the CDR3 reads CASSLGLAGGNEQFF. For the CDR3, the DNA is TGTGCCAGCAGCTTGGGGCTAGCGGGGGGTAATGAGCAGTTCTTC.

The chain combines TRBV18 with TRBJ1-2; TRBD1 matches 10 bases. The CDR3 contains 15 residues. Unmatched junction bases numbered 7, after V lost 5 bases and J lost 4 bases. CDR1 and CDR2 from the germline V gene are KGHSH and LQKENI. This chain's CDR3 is CASSNPGQGSYGYTF. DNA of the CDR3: TGTGCCAGCTCAAACCCGGGACAGGGGTCCTATGGCTACACCTTC.

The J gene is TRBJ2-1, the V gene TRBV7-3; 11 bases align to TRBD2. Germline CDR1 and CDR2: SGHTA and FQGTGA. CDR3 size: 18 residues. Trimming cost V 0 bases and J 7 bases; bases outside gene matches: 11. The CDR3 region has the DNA TGTGCCAGCAGCTTAACGGGAGTAGCGGGAGGGCCTGGGAATGAGCAGTTCTTC. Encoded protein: CASSLTGVAGGPGNEQFF. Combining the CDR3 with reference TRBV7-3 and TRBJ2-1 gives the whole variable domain GAGVSQTPSNKVTEKGKYVELRCDPISGHTALYWYRQSLGQGPEFLIYFQGTGAADDSGLPNDRFFAVRPEGSVSTLKIQRTERGDSAVYLCASSLTGVAGGPGNEQFFGPGTRLTVL.

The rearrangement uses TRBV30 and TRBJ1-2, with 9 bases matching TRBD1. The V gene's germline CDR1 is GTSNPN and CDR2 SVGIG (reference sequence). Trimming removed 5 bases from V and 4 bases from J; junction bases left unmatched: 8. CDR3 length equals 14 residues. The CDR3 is CAWRGQGNTYGYTF. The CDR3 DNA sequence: TGTGCCTGGCGGGGACAGGGAAATACCTATGGCTACACCTTC.

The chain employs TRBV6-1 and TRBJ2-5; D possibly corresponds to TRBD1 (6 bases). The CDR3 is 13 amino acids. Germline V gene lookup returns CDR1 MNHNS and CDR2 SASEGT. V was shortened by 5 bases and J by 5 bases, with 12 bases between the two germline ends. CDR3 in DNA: TGTGCCAGCAGTCCCAGGGGATACGAGACCCAGTACTTC. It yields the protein CASSPRGYETQYF.

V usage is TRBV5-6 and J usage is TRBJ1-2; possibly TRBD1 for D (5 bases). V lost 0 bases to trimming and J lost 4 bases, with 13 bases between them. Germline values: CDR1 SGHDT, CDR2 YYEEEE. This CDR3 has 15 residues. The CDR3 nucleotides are TGTGCCAGCAGCTTGGTTGGGGCGGTTAGCTATGGCTACACCTTC. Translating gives CASSLVGAVSYGYTF.

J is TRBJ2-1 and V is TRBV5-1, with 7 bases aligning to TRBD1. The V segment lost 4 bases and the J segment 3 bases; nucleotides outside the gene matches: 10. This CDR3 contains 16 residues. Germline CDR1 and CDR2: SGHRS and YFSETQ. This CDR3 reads CASSVDRGTVYNEQFF. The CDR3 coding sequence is TGCGCCAGCAGCGTAGACCGAGGGACAGTCTACAATGAGCAGTTCTTC.

The CDR3 sequence is CASSGRAYEQFF. CDR3 DNA sequence: TGTGCCAGCAGCGGGAGGGCGTATGAGCAGTTCTTC. The chain is built from TRBV6-5 and TRBJ2-1, with 8 bases fitting TRBD2. The CDR3 is 12 amino acids. V shed 6 bases, J shed 8 bases, and the junction held 3 bases outside the gene matches. Germline loops: CDR1 MNHEY, CDR2 SVGAGI.

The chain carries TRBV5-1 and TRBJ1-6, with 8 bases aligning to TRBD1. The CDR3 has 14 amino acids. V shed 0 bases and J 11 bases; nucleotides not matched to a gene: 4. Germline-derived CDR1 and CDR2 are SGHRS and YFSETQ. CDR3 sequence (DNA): TGCGCCAGCAGCTTGGGGACAGGGTTCCCACCCCTCCACTTT. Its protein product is CASSLGTGFPPLHF.

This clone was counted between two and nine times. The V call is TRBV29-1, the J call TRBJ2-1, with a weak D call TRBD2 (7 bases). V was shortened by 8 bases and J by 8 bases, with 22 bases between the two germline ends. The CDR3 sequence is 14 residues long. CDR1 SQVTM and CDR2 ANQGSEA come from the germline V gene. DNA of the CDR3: TGCAGCCTGATAAAGGGGGGGGCAGGCGATGAGCAGTTCTTC. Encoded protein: CSLIKGGAGDEQFF.

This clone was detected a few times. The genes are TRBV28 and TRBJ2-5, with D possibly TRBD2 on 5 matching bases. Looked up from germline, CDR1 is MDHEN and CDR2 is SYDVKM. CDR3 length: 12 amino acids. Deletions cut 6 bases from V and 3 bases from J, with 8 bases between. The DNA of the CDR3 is TGTGCCAGCAGAGCCGGGAAAGAGACCCAGTACTTC. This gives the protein CASRAGKETQYF. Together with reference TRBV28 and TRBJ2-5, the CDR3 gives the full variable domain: DVKVTQSSRYLVKRTGEKVFLECVQDMDHENMFWYRQDPGLGLRLIYFSYDVKMKEKGDIPEGYSVSREKKERFSLILESASTNQTSMYLCASRAGKETQYFGPGTRLLVL.

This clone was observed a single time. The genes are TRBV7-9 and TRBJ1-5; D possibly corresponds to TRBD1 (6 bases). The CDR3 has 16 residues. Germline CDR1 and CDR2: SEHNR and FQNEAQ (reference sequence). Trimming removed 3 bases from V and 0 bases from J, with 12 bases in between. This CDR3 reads CASSFYTGNSNQPQHF. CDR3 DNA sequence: TGTGCCAGCAGCTTCTATACAGGGAATAGCAATCAGCCCCAGCATTTT.

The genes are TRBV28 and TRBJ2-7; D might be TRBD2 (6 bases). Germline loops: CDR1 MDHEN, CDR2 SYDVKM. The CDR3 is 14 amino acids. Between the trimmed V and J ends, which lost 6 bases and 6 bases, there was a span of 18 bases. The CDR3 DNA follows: TGTGCCAGCAGCTTTCCTGGGGGGTTAGTCGAGCAGTACTTC. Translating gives CASSFPGGLVEQYF. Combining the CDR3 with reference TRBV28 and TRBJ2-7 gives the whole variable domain DVKVTQSSRYLVKRTGEKVFLECVQDMDHENMFWYRQDPGLGLRLIYFSYDVKMKEKGDIPEGYSVSREKKERFSLILESASTNQTSMYLCASSFPGGLVEQYFGPGTRLTVT.

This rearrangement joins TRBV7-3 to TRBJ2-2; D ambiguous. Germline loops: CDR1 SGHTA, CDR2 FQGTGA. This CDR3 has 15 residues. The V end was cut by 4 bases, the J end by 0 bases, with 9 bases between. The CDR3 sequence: CASSSTLANTGELFF. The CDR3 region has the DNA TGTGCCAGCAGCTCGACACTCGCGAACACCGGGGAGCTGTTTTTT.

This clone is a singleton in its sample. The CDR3 loop is CASSFTSIDEQFF. Written as DNA, the CDR3 is TGTGCCAGCAGTTTCACTAGTATCGATGAGCAGTTCTTC. The rearrangement links TRBV27 to TRBJ2-1; maybe TRBD2 (5 bases). CDR3 size: 13 residues. Trimming took off 3 bases at V and 8 bases at J, with 11 bases between the two ends. Germline V gene lookup returns CDR1 MNHEY and CDR2 SMNVEV (reference sequence).

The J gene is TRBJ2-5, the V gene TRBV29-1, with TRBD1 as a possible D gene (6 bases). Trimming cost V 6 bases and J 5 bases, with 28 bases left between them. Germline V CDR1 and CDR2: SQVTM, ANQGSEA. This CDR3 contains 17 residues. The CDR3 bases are TGCAGCGTCCGACCGACCCATCCGTACGACAGGAGGGAGACCCAGTACTTC. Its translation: CSVRPTHPYDRRETQYF.

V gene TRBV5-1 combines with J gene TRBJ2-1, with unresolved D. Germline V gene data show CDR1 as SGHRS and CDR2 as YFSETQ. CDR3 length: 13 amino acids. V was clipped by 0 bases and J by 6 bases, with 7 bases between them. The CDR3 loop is CASSLAPSNEQFF. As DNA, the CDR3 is TGCGCCAGCAGCTTGGCACCGAGCAATGAGCAGTTCTTC. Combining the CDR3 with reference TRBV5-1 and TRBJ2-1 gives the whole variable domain KAGVTQTPRYLIKTRGQQVTLSCSPISGHRSVSWYQQTPGQGLQFLFEYFSETQRNKGNFPGRFSGRQFSNSRSEMNVSTLELGDSALYLCASSLAPSNEQFFGPGTRLTVL.